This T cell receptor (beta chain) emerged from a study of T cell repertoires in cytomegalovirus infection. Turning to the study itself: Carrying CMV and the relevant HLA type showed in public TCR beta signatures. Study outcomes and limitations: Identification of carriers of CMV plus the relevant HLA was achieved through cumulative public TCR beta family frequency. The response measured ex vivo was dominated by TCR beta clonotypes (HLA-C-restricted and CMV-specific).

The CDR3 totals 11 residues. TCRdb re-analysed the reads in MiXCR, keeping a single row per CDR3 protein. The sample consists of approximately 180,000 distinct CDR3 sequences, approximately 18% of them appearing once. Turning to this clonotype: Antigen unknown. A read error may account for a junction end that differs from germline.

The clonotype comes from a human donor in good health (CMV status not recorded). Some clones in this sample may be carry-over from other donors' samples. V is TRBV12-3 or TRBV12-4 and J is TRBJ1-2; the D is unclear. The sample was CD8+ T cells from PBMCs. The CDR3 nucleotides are TGTGCCAGCAGTTTAGCGATGGGCTTCACCTTC. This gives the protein CASSLAMGFTF.